The 31 T cell receptor beta chains below all came from one sample that was sequenced in a study of shared clonotypes between healthy human individuals. Profiled with immunoSEQ multiplex PCR; TCRdb holds only in-frame clones, not every one. The table shows millions of clones, with approximately 94% occurring only once. The specimen was naive CD4+ T cells sorted from blood. Subset given: CD45RA+ positively selected. The receptors were sampled from a man between 18 and 35 years old in good health.

A word on this clone: Other nucleotide sequences from this sample produce the same CDR3. V and J are TRBV10-3 and TRBJ2-5; no firm D call. The CDR3 is 13 amino acids. Germline assignment: CDR1 ENHRY and CDR2 SYGVKD. The ends were cut back, 3 bases at V and 4 bases at J, with 9 bases in the middle. CDR3 in amino acids: CAISDGYGETQYF. CDR3 nucleotides: TGTGCCATCAGTGATGGGTACGGAGAGACCCAGTACTTC.

The chain uses TRBV5-1 and TRBJ2-5; D possibly matches TRBD1 or TRBD2 (5 bases each). Germline V gene sequence: CDR1 SGHRS, CDR2 YFSETQ. This CDR3 has 15 residues. Trimming stripped 1 base from V and 1 base from J, with 11 bases between. DNA of the CDR3: TGCGCCAGCAGCTTGAAGGGGAGCACCCAAGAGACCCAGTACTTC. It yields the protein CASSLKGSTQETQYF.

CDR3 residues: CAWSRAAPGAQYF. The CDR3 DNA is TGTGCCTGGAGCCGGGCCGCACCAGGGGCCCAGTACTTC. This chain links TRBV30 with TRBJ2-5, with D maybe TRBD1 (6 bases). V gave up 3 bases and J gave up 9 bases, with 17 bases separating them. Germline CDR1 GTSNPN, CDR2 SVGIG (reference sequence). The CDR3 is 13 residues long.

The rearrangement joins TRBV19 to TRBJ2-7; D not certain. This CDR3 comprises 16 residues. The germline V and J ends were trimmed by 6 bases and 2 bases, with 20 bases remaining between them. Germline CDR1 and CDR2: LNHDA and SQIVND (reference sequence). CDR3: CASSATLILTPYEQYF. The CDR3 DNA reads as TGTGCCAGTAGCGCAACTTTAATACTGACGCCCTACGAGCAGTACTTC. The entire variable domain, with the rest obtained from reference TRBV19 and TRBJ2-7, is as follows: DGGITQSPKYLFRKEGQNVTLSCEQNLNHDAMYWYRQDPGQGLRLIYYSQIVNDFQKGDIAEGYSVSREKKESFPLTVTSAQKNPTAFYLCASSATLILTPYEQYFGPGTRLTVT.

The chain couples TRBV5-1 to TRBJ2-3, with 8 positions matching TRBD1. Germline lookup yields CDR1 SGHRS and CDR2 YFSETQ. The CDR3 spans 19 residues. After removal of 3 bases from V and 2 bases from J, the junction contained 17 bases not matched to a gene. The CDR3 reads CASSSSPGTGFLNTDTQYF. For the CDR3, the DNA is TGCGCCAGCAGCTCCAGTCCCGGGACAGGTTTTTTGAACACAGATACGCAGTATTTT.

The chain links TRBV30 to TRBJ2-1, with 8 bases aligning to TRBD1. This CDR3 has 15 amino acids. Germline V gene lookup returns CDR1 GTSNPN and CDR2 SVGIG (reference sequence). Trimming at V came to 2 bases and at J to 7 bases, leaving 10 bases not matched to a gene. The CDR3, as DNA: TGTGCCTGGAGTTCGCAGGGGGCAGGTAGTAATGAGCAGTTCTTC. Encoded protein: CAWSSQGAGSNEQFF.

In regard to this clone: This specimen includes other DNA sequences encoding the same CDR3. The CDR3 here is CASSSEQGYEQYF. For the CDR3, the DNA is TGTGCCAGCAGCTCCGAACAGGGCTACGAGCAGTACTTC. V usage is TRBV7-2 and J usage is TRBJ2-7; TRBD1 is a possible D gene (6 bases). CDR3 length: 13 amino acids. CDR1 is SGHTA, CDR2 FQGNSA, per germline. With 4 bases removed from V and 3 bases from J, the gap between germline ends came to 10 bases.

This clone was counted once. The chain uses TRBV4-3 and TRBJ2-3, with 7 bases fitting TRBD2. V dropped 4 bases and J dropped 2; count of bases not matched to a gene: 6. Looked up from germline, CDR1 is LGHNA and CDR2 is YSLEER. CDR3 length: 15 amino acids. DNA for the CDR3: TGCGCCAGCAGCCCCCTGGGGGGGAACACAGATACGCAGTATTTT. Translation: CASSPLGGNTDTQYF.

This rearrangement joins TRBV6-4 to TRBJ1-5, with TRBD1 identical over 7 bases. CDR1 MRHNA and CDR2 SNTAGT come from the germline V gene. This CDR3 contains 13 residues. V was pared by 4 bases and J by 5 bases, with 2 bases of the junction left unmatched. The CDR3 spells CASSVGTDQPQHF. Here the CDR3 DNA reads TGTGCCAGCAGTGTCGGGACAGATCAGCCCCAGCATTTT.

The chain is built from TRBV9 and TRBJ2-3, with 11 positions matching TRBD2. V shed 0 bases, J shed 8 bases, and the junction held 5 bases outside the gene matches. This CDR3 is built from 15 residues. The germline CDR1 and CDR2 sequences are SGDLS and YYNGEE. CDR3 bases: TGTGCCAGCAGCGTAGTGACTAGCGGGATCGGTACGCAGTATTTT. This gives the protein CASSVVTSGIGTQYF.

For the CDR3, the DNA is TGTGCCAGCAGTGTGAACGGTGCGACTGAAGCTTTCTTT. It translates to CASSVNGATEAFF. The rearrangement uses TRBV6-5 and TRBJ1-1; no clear D gene. This CDR3 region has 13 residues. The V gene lost 5 bases and the J gene lost 5 bases, with 12 bases spanning the gap. CDR1 is MNHEY, CDR2 SVGAGI, per germline.

J is TRBJ2-5 and V is TRBV6-4; either TRBD1 or TRBD2 may supply D (7 bases each). Germline V gene sequence: CDR1 MRHNA, CDR2 SNTAGT. The CDR3 is made up of 15 amino acids. Deletions cut 3 bases from V and 2 bases from J, with 13 bases between. The CDR3 DNA is TGTGCCAGCAGTGATGGGACAGCGGGGCAAGAGACCCAGTACTTC. It translates to CASSDGTAGQETQYF.

CDR3 amino acids: CASSFRGPPYEQYF. CDR3 coding DNA: TGTGCCAGCAGTTTCCGGGGGCCCCCGTACGAGCAGTACTTC. The chain couples TRBV28 to TRBJ2-5, with D possibly called TRBD1 or TRBD2 (6 bases each). The J call is doubtful: the DNA matches TRBJ2-7 better. This CDR3 comprises 14 residues. Germline values: CDR1 MDHEN, CDR2 SYDVKM.

The V gene is TRBV7-2, the J gene TRBJ2-1; 8 bases are a match to TRBD1. This CDR3 region has 15 residues. The germline CDR1 and CDR2 sequences are SGHTA and FQGNSA. With 4 bases clipped from V and 5 bases from J, the junction kept 7 bases outside the gene matches. The CDR3 protein is CASSSSGTGNNEQFF. The CDR3 nucleotides read TGTGCCAGCAGCTCCTCCGGGACAGGAAACAATGAGCAGTTCTTC. Supplemented by reference TRBV7-2 and TRBJ2-1, the full variable domain reads GAGVSQSPSNKVTEKGKDVELRCDPISGHTALYWYRQSLGQGLEFLIYFQGNSAPDKSGLPSDRFSAERTGGSVSTLTIQRTQQEDSAVYLCASSSSGTGNNEQFFGPGTRLTVL.

The rearrangement links TRBV18 to TRBJ2-6; D gene unclear. Germline V lookup: CDR1 KGHSH, CDR2 LQKENI. The V end was cut by 6 bases, the J end by 2 bases, with 5 bases between. The CDR3 is 13 residues long. CDR3 residues: CASSSTGANVLTF. CDR3 nucleotide sequence: TGTGCCAGCTCCTCAACTGGGGCCAACGTCCTGACTTTC.

The genes are TRBV4-1 and TRBJ2-1, with TRBD2 matching over 13 bases. Germline-derived CDR1 and CDR2 are MGHRA and YSYEKL. Losses at the gene ends were 4 bases for V and 4 bases for J; bases not matched to a gene: 10. The CDR3 consists of 18 residues. The DNA for the CDR3 is TGCGCCAGCAGCCCTACCCCGGGACTAGCGGGACCATACAATGAGCAGTTCTTC. This sequence encodes CASSPTPGLAGPYNEQFF.

The genes are TRBV7-9 and TRBJ2-5, with D maybe TRBD2 (6 bases). From germline, CDR1 is SEHNR and CDR2 FQNEAQ (reference sequence). The CDR3 is 13 amino acids. With 5 bases removed from V and 1 base from J, the gap between germline ends came to 8 bases. The CDR3 sequence: CASSRRGQETQYF. The CDR3 region has the DNA TGTGCCAGCAGCCGGCGGGGCCAAGAGACCCAGTACTTC.

This chain joins TRBV19 and TRBJ1-5; D remains unclear. Germline assignment: CDR1 LNHDA and CDR2 SQIVND (reference sequence). The CDR3 is 18 amino acids. Trimming took 7 bases from V and 0 from J, leaving 22 bases between them. CDR3 coding DNA: TGTGCCAGTATCCCACTATCGCGACTAGGGCGTAGCAATCAGCCCCAGCATTTT. Translation gives CASIPLSRLGRSNQPQHF.

V is TRBV10-3 and J is TRBJ2-5; TRBD2 matches at 10 bases. The V gene end was trimmed by 6 bases and the J gene end by 2 bases; junction bases not matched to a gene: 6. CDR1 is ENHRY and CDR2 is SYGVKD in the germline V gene. The CDR3 length is 15 residues. The CDR3 sequence: CAISQSGGGQETQYF. CDR3 DNA: TGTGCCATCAGCCAAAGCGGGGGGGGACAAGAGACCCAGTACTTC.

The CDR3 sequence is CATSRDLVQETQYF. DNA for the CDR3: TGTGCCACCAGCAGAGATCTAGTTCAAGAGACCCAGTACTTC. The V gene is TRBV15, the J gene TRBJ2-5; D gene ambiguous. Germline loops: CDR1 LNHNV, CDR2 YYDKDF (reference sequence). The germline V and J ends were trimmed by 0 bases and 2 bases, with 7 bases remaining between them. The CDR3 is 14 amino acids.

The rearrangement links TRBV4-1 to TRBJ2-3; 8 bases align to TRBD1. Germline V gene data show CDR1 as MGHRA and CDR2 as YSYEKL. The CDR3 consists of 14 residues. V dropped 2 bases and J dropped 5; count of bases not matched to a gene: 3. DNA for the CDR3: TGCGCCAGCAGCCAATGGACAGGGAGAGATACGCAGTATTTT. Its translation: CASSQWTGRDTQYF.

This chain uses TRBV4-1 with TRBJ1-6; no reliable D call. V was clipped by 0 bases and J by 8 bases, with 14 bases between them. Germline values: CDR1 MGHRA, CDR2 YSYEKL. This CDR3 contains 16 residues. The DNA for the CDR3 is TGCGCCAGCAGCCAAGATAGGCCTCGTTTTGATTCACCCCTCCACTTT. Translation: CASSQDRPRFDSPLHF.

The J gene is TRBJ2-7, the V gene TRBV9; D perhaps matches TRBD1 (5 bases). Trimming took off 4 bases at V and 4 bases at J, with 18 bases between the two ends. Germline V CDR1 and CDR2: SGDLS, YYNGEE. The CDR3 contains 15 residues. The DNA of the CDR3 is TGTGCCAGCAGCCCCGAAGTAGGGAAGGGGTACGAGCAGTACTTC. Residues: CASSPEVGKGYEQYF.

The CDR3 here is CASSEGGVAGETQYF. CDR3 in DNA: TGCGCCAGCAGTGAGGGGGGAGTAGCGGGAGAGACCCAGTACTTC. The rearrangement uses TRBV10-1 and TRBJ2-5; 7 bases are a match to TRBD2. The V segment lost 2 bases and the J segment 4 bases; nucleotides outside the gene matches: 7. Germline CDR1 and CDR2: WNHNN and SYGVQD (reference sequence). The CDR3 consists of 15 residues.

The chain has TRBV7-2 and TRBJ2-2, with TRBD2 matching over 9 bases. This CDR3 is 15 amino acids long. Germline V lookup: CDR1 SGHTA, CDR2 FQGNSA. With V trimmed by 6 bases and J by 4 bases, 6 bases remained unmatched. The CDR3 loop reads CASRVSGSATGELFF. CDR3 DNA: TGTGCCAGCAGGGTTAGCGGGAGTGCCACCGGGGAGCTGTTTTTT.

This sequence joins TRBV6-5 and TRBJ2-2; possible D gene TRBD2, 6 bases. V lost 6 bases, J lost 6 bases, and 11 bases lay in between. CDR3 length: 13 residues. Germline V gene data show CDR1 as MNHEY and CDR2 as SVGAGI. The CDR3 here is CASSRDSAGELFF. CDR3 DNA: TGTGCCAGCAGCAGGGACTCCGCCGGGGAGCTGTTTTTT.

In regard to this clone: A much larger clone differs by one base, so this may be a read error. The rearrangement links TRBV11-2 to TRBJ1-6, with no clear D. From germline, CDR1 is SGHAT and CDR2 FQNNGV. Trimming stripped 0 bases from V and 11 bases from J, with 14 bases between. There are 15 residues in the CDR3. The CDR3 spells CASSLDLYGGPPLHF. In DNA form, the CDR3 reads TGTGCCAGCAGCTTAGATCTCTACGGCGGCCCACCCCTCCACTTT.

This chain uses TRBV5-6 with TRBJ2-7; 7 nucleotides line up with TRBD1. The V gene end was trimmed by 4 bases and the J gene end by 7 bases; junction bases not matched to a gene: 2. CDR1 SGHDT and CDR2 YYEEEE come from the germline V gene. The CDR3 runs 11 residues. This chain's CDR3 is CASSVDREQYF. CDR3 DNA: TGTGCCAGCAGCGTGGACAGGGAGCAGTACTTC.

Worth noting for this clone: One end of the junction varies from germline; a read error may be responsible. The V and J genes are TRBV7-7 and TRBJ2-7, with D tentatively TRBD1 or TRBD2 (5 bases each). The CDR3 is 13 residues long. Germline V gene data show CDR1 as SSHAT and CDR2 as FNYEAQ (reference sequence). CDR3 residues: CASSLARGFEQYF. The CDR3, as DNA: TGTGCTAGCAGCTTAGCGAGGGGTTTCGAGCAGTACTTC.

The chain employs TRBV7-2 and TRBJ2-4; D unclear. The germline gives CDR1 SGHTA, CDR2 FQGNSA. The CDR3 spans 13 residues. Trimming left V 5 bases short and J 5 bases short, with 10 bases between. For the CDR3, the DNA is TGTGCCAGCAGCCCATCCCCCGAAAACATTCAGTACTTC. Amino acids: CASSPSPENIQYF.

V is TRBV6-1 and J is TRBJ1-5, with a weak D call TRBD1 (6 bases). The CDR3 loop spans 15 amino acids. CDR1 and CDR2 from the germline V gene are MNHNS and SASEGT. Trimming stripped 6 bases from V and 0 bases from J, with 12 bases between. The CDR3 here is CASRGGHLSNQPQHF. The DNA for the CDR3 is TGTGCCAGCAGGGGGGGACACCTTAGCAATCAGCCCCAGCATTTT.